The 5 T cell receptor beta chains below all came from one sample that was sequenced in a study of shared clonotypes between healthy human individuals. Generated by immunoSEQ multiplex PCR, the TCRdb table keeps only in-frame clones and is missing some. The sample records some 1.5 million clones, approximately 98% being singletons. Sequencing was done on a sample of naive CD4+ T cells sorted from blood. Sample subset: CD45RA+ positively selected. The receptors shown here come from a young man in good health.

The chain uses TRBV18 and TRBJ2-4, with D perhaps being TRBD1 or TRBD2 (5 bases each). Germline lookup yields CDR1 KGHSH and CDR2 LQKENI. Trimming shortened V by 2 bases and J by 5 bases, and 13 bases separated the two germline ends. The CDR3 spans 15 residues. The DNA of the CDR3 is TGTGCCAGCTCACCAGTTTTCGGGACCCAAAACATTCAGTACTTC. This encodes CASSPVFGTQNIQYF.

The gene calls are TRBV5-1 and TRBJ2-2; 9 positions agree with TRBD2. The V gene's germline CDR1 is SGHRS and CDR2 YFSETQ. The length of the CDR3 is 18 residues. The V gene end was trimmed by 3 bases and the J gene end by 1 base; junction bases not matched to a gene: 10. The CDR3 sequence is CASSWGLADDLNTGELFF. For the CDR3, the DNA is TGCGCCAGCAGCTGGGGACTAGCAGACGACCTGAACACCGGGGAGCTGTTTTTT.

The chain carries TRBV27 and TRBJ2-2; D is undetermined. The CDR3 totals 12 residues. The germline V and J ends were trimmed by 6 bases and 6 bases, with 8 bases remaining between them. Germline assignment: CDR1 MNHEY and CDR2 SMNVEV (reference sequence). The CDR3 protein is CASSPLSGELFF. The CDR3, as DNA: TGTGCCAGCAGCCCCTTATCCGGGGAGCTGTTTTTT.

About this clone itself: A single base separates this from a much larger clone, so it may be a read error. This sequence joins TRBV7-9 and TRBJ1-2; D is ambiguous. Between the trimmed V and J ends, which lost 5 bases and 1 base, there was a span of 8 bases. The CDR3 runs to 13 residues. Per the germline V gene, CDR1 is SEHNR and CDR2 is FQNEAQ (reference sequence). CDR3: CASSRTVNYGYTF. The CDR3 nucleotides are TGTGCCAGCAGCCGGACGGTTAACTATGGCTACACCTTC.

This clone turned up a few times. CDR3 nucleotide sequence: TGTGCCAGCAGCTTGTTTTTTGGGGGTACCGGGGAGCTGTTTTTT. Translation: CASSLFFGGTGELFF. This chain connects TRBV5-4 to TRBJ2-2, with D perhaps being TRBD1 or TRBD2 (5 bases each). Germline V lookup: CDR1 SGHNT, CDR2 YYREEE (reference sequence). V was clipped by 1 base and J by 5 bases, with 12 bases between them. The CDR3 spans 15 residues.